The clone carrying this T cell receptor beta chain turned up a few times. The data derive from a study of blood T cells in healthy people across ages. PCR was performed a second time for about 6 to 12 cycles using a sample-barcoded 5' primer and a J-beta primer mix. TCRdb re-analysed the 5' RACE reads in MiXCR, keeping a single row per CDR3 protein. The table records around 900,000 distinct CDR3 sequences, 29% of them present only once. Germline loops: CDR1 SGHTA, CDR2 FQGNSA. Between the trimmed V and J ends, which lost 1 base and 5 bases, there was a span of 14 bases. The CDR3 extends over 15 amino acids.

The specimen was blood. The chain employs TRBV7-2 and TRBJ2-5; maybe TRBD1 (6 bases). The clonotype originates from a woman of 80 years or more in good health. This chain's CDR3 is CASSLGLSGEETQYF. The CDR3 DNA sequence: TGTGCCAGCAGCTTAGGATTGTCAGGGGAGGAGACCCAGTACTTC.